The rows below give T cell receptor beta chains drawn from one sample of a study of T cell responses to AZD1222 COVID-19 vaccine. The assay was immunoSEQ multiplex PCR, and TCRdb's table has in-frame clones only and misses some. The sample has under 200,000 clones; about nine tenths are singletons. The sample was peripheral blood, taken on day 0 of AZD1222 vaccination. These receptors were obtained from an adult in good health. Each CDR3 is given without its conserved first and last residue. The D gene is left open where the match is weak.

v_call: TRBV28; j_call: TRBJ1-6; d_call: NA; cdr3_aa: ASVRDNTNSPLH
v_call: TRBV5-1; j_call: TRBJ1-3; d_call: TRBD1; cdr3_aa: ASSLEGTAGNTIY
v_call: TRBV6-2/TRBV6-3; j_call: TRBJ1-6; d_call: NA; cdr3_aa: ASSYSGSRSYNSPLH
v_call: TRBV27; j_call: TRBJ1-2; d_call: NA; cdr3_aa: ASSLRAGNYGYT
v_call: TRBV6-2/TRBV6-3; j_call: TRBJ1-1; d_call: TRBD1; cdr3_aa: ASSYDRGAEAF
v_call: TRBV3-1/TRBV3-2; j_call: TRBJ2-2; d_call: NA; cdr3_aa: ASSLWSGAIYPGELF
v_call: TRBV7-3; j_call: TRBJ1-2; d_call: TRBD1; cdr3_aa: ASSLTGESGRNYGYT
v_call: TRBV10-3; j_call: TRBJ1-2; d_call: NA; cdr3_aa: AISDKHPYGYT
v_call: TRBV18; j_call: TRBJ1-1; d_call: NA; cdr3_aa: ASSPSAVPNTEAF
v_call: TRBV19; j_call: TRBJ1-2; d_call: NA; cdr3_aa: ASSNRDQAAYGYT
v_call: TRBV4-1; j_call: TRBJ1-2; d_call: TRBD1; cdr3_aa: ASSHADRDYGYT
v_call: TRBV5-1; j_call: TRBJ1-6; d_call: NA; cdr3_aa: ASSLDSRGSSPLH